This T cell receptor beta chain was recovered during a study of tumor and adjacent non-tumor tissue in lung cancer. Per germline, CDR1 SNHLY and CDR2 FYNNEI. With V trimmed by 3 bases and J by 3 bases, 5 bases remained unmatched. This CDR3 has 15 amino acids. This sample's RNA came from whole unsorted tissue. This non-tumor lung sample came from over 3 cm beyond the tumor edge. This clonotype was observed many times. The library came from three nested PCR rounds adapted from ARM-PCR protocols. TCRdb called the multiplex PCR reads again in MiXCR, with one record for every CDR3 protein. The sample contains some 100,000 distinct CDR3 sequences, 60% to 65% of which appear only once.

The sequencing sample was made of distant non-tumor lung tissue. The V and J genes are TRBV2 and TRBJ2-7, with 10 bases that match TRBD1. The TCR sequence derives from a man aged 55 to 70 with non-small cell lung cancer. The CDR3 region has the DNA TGTGCCAGCAGTGATAACCGGGACAGGGGCTACGAGCAGTACTTC. Amino acid sequence: CASSDNRDRGYEQYF.